Listed below are T cell receptor beta chains from one sample, sequenced in a study of shared clonotypes between healthy human individuals. The data were produced by immunoSEQ multiplex PCR, yet TCRdb's version contains in-frame clones alone and is incomplete. This table holds about a million clones, 60% to 80% found once. The specimen sequenced was memory CD4+ T cells from PBMCs. The receptor set was obtained from a man between 18 and 29 years old in good health. Some clones in this sample may be carry-over from other donors' samples. Each CDR3 is given with its conserved first and last residue. A D gene is named only where the DNA matches it firmly. Clone size is not always given. Where it is, it says once, few, many or a class for expanded clones.

V gene: TRBV6-5; clone size: .; J gene: TRBJ2-1; D gene: TRBD2; CDR3 protein: CASSATSGRLNEQFF; CDR3 DNA: TGTGCCAGCAGCGCCACTAGCGGGAGGCTCAATGAGCAGTTCTTC
V gene: TRBV28; clone size: .; J gene: TRBJ1-2; D gene: .; CDR3 protein: CATGDGGGGYTF; CDR3 DNA: TGTGCCACCGGGGACGGGGGGGGTGGCTACACCTTC
V gene: TRBV28; clone size: many; J gene: TRBJ2-7; D gene: TRBD1; CDR3 protein: CASSSPKPGQGAREQYF; CDR3 DNA: TGTGCCAGCAGTTCACCGAAACCGGGACAGGGGGCGCGGGAGCAGTACTTC
V gene: TRBV5-1; clone size: .; J gene: TRBJ2-7; D gene: TRBD1; CDR3 protein: CASSYGTGSYEQYF; CDR3 DNA: TGCGCCAGCAGCTACGGGACAGGGTCCTACGAGCAGTACTTC
V gene: TRBV5-4; clone size: .; J gene: TRBJ2-7; D gene: TRBD1; CDR3 protein: CASSLDRGWQYF; CDR3 DNA: TGTGCCAGCAGCTTAGACAGGGGATGGCAGTACTTC
V gene: TRBV2; clone size: .; J gene: TRBJ2-3; D gene: .; CDR3 protein: CASSDSADTDTQYF; CDR3 DNA: TGTGCCAGCAGTGATTCGGCAGACACAGATACGCAGTATTTT
V gene: TRBV7-2; clone size: .; J gene: TRBJ1-1; D gene: .; CDR3 protein: CASSLVDGNTEAFF; CDR3 DNA: TGTGCCAGCAGCTTGGTGGACGGGAACACTGAAGCTTTCTTT
V gene: TRBV28; clone size: few; J gene: TRBJ1-4; D gene: TRBD1; CDR3 protein: CASSSFDRANEKLFF; CDR3 DNA: TGTGCCAGCAGTTCATTCGACAGGGCTAATGAAAAACTGTTTTTT
V gene: TRBV7-2; clone size: .; J gene: TRBJ2-1; D gene: .; CDR3 protein: CASTQSLVSGNEQFF; CDR3 DNA: TGTGCCAGCACCCAAAGCCTAGTCTCGGGCAATGAGCAGTTCTTC
V gene: TRBV9; clone size: .; J gene: TRBJ1-1; D gene: TRBD1; CDR3 protein: CASSARQGRNTEAFF; CDR3 DNA: TGTGCCAGCAGCGCTAGACAGGGTAGGAACACTGAAGCTTTCTTT
V gene: TRBV5-1; clone size: .; J gene: TRBJ2-3; D gene: .; CDR3 protein: CASSSEGEAGTQYF; CDR3 DNA: TGCGCCAGCAGCTCGGAGGGAGAGGCGGGTACGCAGTATTTT
V gene: TRBV27; clone size: .; J gene: TRBJ1-1; D gene: TRBD1; CDR3 protein: CASSHGNPGQGLLAFF; CDR3 DNA: TGTGCCAGCAGTCATGGAAATCCGGGACAGGGGTTATTGGCTTTCTTT
V gene: TRBV30; clone size: .; J gene: TRBJ2-7; D gene: TRBD1; CDR3 protein: CAWRVPGTGEQYF; CDR3 DNA: TGTGCCTGGAGAGTACCTGGGACAGGCGAGCAGTACTTC
V gene: TRBV11-2; clone size: .; J gene: TRBJ2-7; D gene: .; CDR3 protein: CASSLNFVYEQYF; CDR3 DNA: TGTGCCAGCAGCTTAAATTTCGTCTACGAGCAGTACTTC
V gene: TRBV15; clone size: .; J gene: TRBJ1-5; D gene: .; CDR3 protein: CATSRDPFQPQHF; CDR3 DNA: TGTGCCACCAGCAGAGACCCCTTTCAGCCCCAGCATTTT
V gene: TRBV18; clone size: .; J gene: TRBJ2-1; D gene: .; CDR3 protein: CASSPGREWFDNEQFF; CDR3 DNA: TGTGCCAGCTCACCAGGGAGAGAATGGTTTGACAATGAGCAGTTCTTC
V gene: TRBV5-1; clone size: few; J gene: TRBJ1-2; D gene: .; CDR3 protein: CASSLGSDNYGYTF; CDR3 DNA: TGCGCCAGCAGCTTGGGTTCGGACAACTATGGCTACACCTTC
V gene: TRBV21-1; clone size: .; J gene: TRBJ2-7; D gene: .; CDR3 protein: CASSKVARGGPYEQYF; CDR3 DNA: TGTGCCAGCAGCAAAGTCGCCAGGGGCGGTCCCTACGAGCAGTACTTC
V gene: TRBV28; clone size: .; J gene: TRBJ1-5; D gene: .; CDR3 protein: CASSFVAGIGQPQHF; CDR3 DNA: TGTGCCAGCAGTTTTGTGGCAGGTATTGGTCAGCCCCAGCATTTT
V gene: TRBV11-2; clone size: .; J gene: TRBJ1-2; D gene: .; CDR3 protein: CASSLDVNNYGYTF; CDR3 DNA: TGTGCCAGCAGCTTGGACGTCAATAACTATGGCTACACCTTC
V gene: TRBV11-2; clone size: .; J gene: TRBJ2-7; D gene: TRBD2; CDR3 protein: CASSASGRSSYEQYF; CDR3 DNA: TGTGCCAGCAGCGCTAGCGGGAGAAGTAGTTACGAGCAGTACTTC